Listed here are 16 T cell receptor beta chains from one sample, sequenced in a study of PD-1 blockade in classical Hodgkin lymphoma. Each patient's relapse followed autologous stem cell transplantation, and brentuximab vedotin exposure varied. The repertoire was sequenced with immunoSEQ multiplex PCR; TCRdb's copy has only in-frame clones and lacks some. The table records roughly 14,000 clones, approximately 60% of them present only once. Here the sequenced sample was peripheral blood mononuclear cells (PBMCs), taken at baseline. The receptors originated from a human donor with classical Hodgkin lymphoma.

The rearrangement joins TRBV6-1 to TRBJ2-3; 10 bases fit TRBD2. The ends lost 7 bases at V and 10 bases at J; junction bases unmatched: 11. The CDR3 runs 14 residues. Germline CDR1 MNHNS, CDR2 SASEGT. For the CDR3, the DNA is TGTGCCAGCACCGTGAGCGGGAGGGCCGTTTCGCAGTATTTT. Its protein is CASTVSGRAVSQYF.

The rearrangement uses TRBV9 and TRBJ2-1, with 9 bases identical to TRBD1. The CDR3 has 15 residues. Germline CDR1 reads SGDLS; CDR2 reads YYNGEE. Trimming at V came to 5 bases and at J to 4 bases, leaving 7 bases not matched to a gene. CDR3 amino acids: CASSWRTGAYNEQFF. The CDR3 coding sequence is TGTGCCAGCAGTTGGAGGACAGGGGCGTACAATGAGCAGTTCTTC. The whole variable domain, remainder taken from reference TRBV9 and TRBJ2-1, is DSGVTQTPKHLITATGQRVTLRCSPRSGDLSVYWYQQSLDQGLQFLIQYYNGEERAKGNILERFSAQQFPDLHSELNLSSLELGDSALYFCASSWRTGAYNEQFFGPGTRLTVL.

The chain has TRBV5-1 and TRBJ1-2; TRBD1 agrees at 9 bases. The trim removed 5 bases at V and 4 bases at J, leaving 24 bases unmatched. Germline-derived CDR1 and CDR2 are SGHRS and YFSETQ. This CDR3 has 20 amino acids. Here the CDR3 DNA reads TGCGCCAGCAGTCTCCTATCCCTTTACAGGGGGCGCGGTGGGGCCTATGGCTACACCTTC. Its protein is CASSLLSLYRGRGGAYGYTF.

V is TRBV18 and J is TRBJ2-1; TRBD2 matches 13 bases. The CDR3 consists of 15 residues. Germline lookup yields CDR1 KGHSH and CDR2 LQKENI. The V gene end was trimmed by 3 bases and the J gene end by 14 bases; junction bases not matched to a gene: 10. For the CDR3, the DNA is TGTGCCAGCTCACCGAGTACTAGCGGGAGGGCCGTGGAGTTCTTC. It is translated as CASSPSTSGRAVEFF.

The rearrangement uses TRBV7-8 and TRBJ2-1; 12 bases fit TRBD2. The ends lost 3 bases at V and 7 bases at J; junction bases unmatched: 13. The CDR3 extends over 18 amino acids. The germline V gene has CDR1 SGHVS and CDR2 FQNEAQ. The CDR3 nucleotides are TGTGCCAGCAGCTTCAGACTAGCGGGAGTGGGGGTTGGTAATGAGCAGTTCTTC. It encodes CASSFRLAGVGVGNEQFF. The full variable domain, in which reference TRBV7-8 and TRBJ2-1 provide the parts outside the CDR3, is GAGVSQSPRYKVAKRGQDVALRCDPISGHVSLFWYQQALGQGPEFLTYFQNEAQLDKSGLPSDRFFAERPEGSVSTLKIQRTQQEDSAVYLCASSFRLAGVGVGNEQFFGPGTRLTVL.

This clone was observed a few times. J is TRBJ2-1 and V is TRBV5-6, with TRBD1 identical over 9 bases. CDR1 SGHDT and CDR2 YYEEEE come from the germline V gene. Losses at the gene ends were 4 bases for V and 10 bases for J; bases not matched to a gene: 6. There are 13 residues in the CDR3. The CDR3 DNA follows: TGTGCCAGCAGCCTGCGGACAGGGGTGGAGCAGTTCTTC. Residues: CASSLRTGVEQFF.

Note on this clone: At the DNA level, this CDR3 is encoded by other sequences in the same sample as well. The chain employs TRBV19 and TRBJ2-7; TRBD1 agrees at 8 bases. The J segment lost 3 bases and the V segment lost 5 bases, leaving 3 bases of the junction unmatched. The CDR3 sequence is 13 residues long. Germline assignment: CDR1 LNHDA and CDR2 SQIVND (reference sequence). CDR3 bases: TGTGCCAGTAGTTCCGGACAGGGCTACGAGCAGTACTTC. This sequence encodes CASSSGQGYEQYF.

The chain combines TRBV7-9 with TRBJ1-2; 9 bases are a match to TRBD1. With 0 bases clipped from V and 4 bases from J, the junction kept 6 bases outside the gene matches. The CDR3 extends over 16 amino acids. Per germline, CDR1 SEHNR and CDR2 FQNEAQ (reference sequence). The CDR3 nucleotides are TGTGCCAGCAGCTTAGCTGGGACAGGGATTCTCTATGGCTACACCTTC. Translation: CASSLAGTGILYGYTF. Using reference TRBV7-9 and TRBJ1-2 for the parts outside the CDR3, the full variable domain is DTGVSQNPRHKITKRGQNVTFRCDPISEHNRLYWYRQTLGQGPEFLTYFQNEAQLEKSRLLSDRFSAERPKGSFSTLEIQRTEQGDSAMYLCASSLAGTGILYGYTFGSGTRLTVV.

Here the CDR3 reads CASSRQANEQYF. CDR3 in DNA: TGTGCCAGTAGCCGACAAGCCAACGAGCAGTACTTC. The J gene is TRBJ2-7, the V gene TRBV19, with D hard to call. V was trimmed by 6 bases and J by 5 bases, leaving 11 bases between them. Germline assignment: CDR1 LNHDA and CDR2 SQIVND (reference sequence). CDR3 length: 12 residues.

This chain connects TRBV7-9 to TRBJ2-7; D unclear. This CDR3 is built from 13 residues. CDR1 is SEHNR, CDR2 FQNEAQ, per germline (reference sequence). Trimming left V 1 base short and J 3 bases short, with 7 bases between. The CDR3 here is CASSLGENYEQYF. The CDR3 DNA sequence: TGTGCCAGCAGCTTAGGAGAAAACTACGAGCAGTACTTC.

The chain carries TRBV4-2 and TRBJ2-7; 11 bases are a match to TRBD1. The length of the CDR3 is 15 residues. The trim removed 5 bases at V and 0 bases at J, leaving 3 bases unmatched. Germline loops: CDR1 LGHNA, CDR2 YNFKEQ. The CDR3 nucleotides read TGTGCCAGCAGCGACGGGACAGGGGGCTCCTACGAGCAGTACTTC. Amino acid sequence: CASSDGTGGSYEQYF.

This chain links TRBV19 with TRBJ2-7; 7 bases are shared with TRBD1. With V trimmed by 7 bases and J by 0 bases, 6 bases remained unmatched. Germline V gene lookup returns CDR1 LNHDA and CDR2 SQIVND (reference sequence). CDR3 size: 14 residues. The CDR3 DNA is TGTGCCAGTACCATGACAGGGAGCTCCTACGAGCAGTACTTC. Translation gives CASTMTGSSYEQYF.

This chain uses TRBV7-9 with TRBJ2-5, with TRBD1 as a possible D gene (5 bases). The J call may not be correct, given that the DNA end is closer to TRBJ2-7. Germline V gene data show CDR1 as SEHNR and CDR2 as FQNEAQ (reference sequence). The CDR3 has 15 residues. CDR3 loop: CASSFAGHRSYEQYF. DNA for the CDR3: TGTGCCAGCAGCTTTGCCGGACACCGCTCCTACGAGCAGTACTTC.

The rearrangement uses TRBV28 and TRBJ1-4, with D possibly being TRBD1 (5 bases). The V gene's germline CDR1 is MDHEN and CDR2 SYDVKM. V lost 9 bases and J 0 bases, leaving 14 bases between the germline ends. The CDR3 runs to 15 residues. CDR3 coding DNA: TGTGCCAGTAATGGGGCGGATGCAACTAATGAAAAACTGTTTTTT. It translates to CASNGADATNEKLFF.

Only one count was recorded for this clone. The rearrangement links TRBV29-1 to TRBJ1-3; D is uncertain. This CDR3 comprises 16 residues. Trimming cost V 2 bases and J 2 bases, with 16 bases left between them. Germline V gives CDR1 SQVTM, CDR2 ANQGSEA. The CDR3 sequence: CSVETSPPTTGNTIYF. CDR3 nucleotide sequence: TGCAGCGTTGAAACTTCTCCCCCGACGACTGGAAACACCATATATTTT.

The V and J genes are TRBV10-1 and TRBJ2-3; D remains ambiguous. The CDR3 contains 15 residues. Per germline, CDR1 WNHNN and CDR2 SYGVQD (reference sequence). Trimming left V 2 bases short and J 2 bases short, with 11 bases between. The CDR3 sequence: CASSEGRPATDTQYF. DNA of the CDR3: TGCGCCAGCAGTGAGGGCAGGCCAGCCACAGATACGCAGTATTTT.